These 24 T cell receptor beta chains came from one sample sequenced in a study of beta chain features in type 1 diabetes. Overall study results and limits: Moderately but significantly shorter TCRB CDR3s were found in Type 1 diabetes patients in all four CD4+ subsets.

Expressed TCRB transcripts got sequenced, as all isolated RNA was reverse transcribed. Data came from immunoSEQ multiplex PCR; TCRdb stores just in-frame clones and leaves some out. The repertoire holds around 340,000 clones, with about a tenth as singletons. Their specific antigens are unknown. Sequencing was performed on central memory CD4+ T cells from blood. These TCRs come from a man under 40 with type 1 diabetes.

V and J are TRBV5-1 and TRBJ2-7, with 9 nucleotides matching TRBD1. V lost 2 bases to trimming and J lost 5 bases; unmatched junction nucleotides: 5. CDR3 length: 14 residues. Germline CDR1 is SGHRS and CDR2 is YFSETQ. The CDR3 nucleotides are TGCGCCAGCAGCTTTACCGGGACAGGGAACGAGCAGTACTTC. Amino acids: CASSFTGTGNEQYF.

The J gene is TRBJ2-7, the V gene TRBV9; no definite D call. From germline, CDR1 is SGDLS and CDR2 YYNGEE. CDR3 length: 15 residues. Trimming removed 0 bases from V and 0 bases from J, with 10 bases in between. The CDR3 region is CASSVAPEPSYEQYF. The CDR3 coding sequence is TGTGCCAGCAGCGTAGCCCCCGAGCCCTCCTACGAGCAGTACTTC.

Many counts were recorded for this clone. The chain recombines TRBV7-2 with TRBJ2-1, with TRBD1 matching 9 bases. The CDR3 is 15 residues long. CDR1 is SGHTA, CDR2 FQGNSA, per germline. The J segment lost 4 bases and the V segment lost 8 bases, leaving 9 bases of the junction unmatched. The CDR3 region has the DNA TGTGCCAGCCCCGACGGGACAGGGATATACAATGAGCAGTTCTTC. Translating it yields CASPDGTGIYNEQFF.

This clone was seen more than once but under ten times. The chain employs TRBV6-5 and TRBJ2-5; no firm D call. V shed 7 bases and J shed 1 base, with 10 bases lying between them. CDR1 MNHEY and CDR2 SVGAGI come from the germline V gene. This CDR3 spans 13 amino acids. DNA for the CDR3: TGTGCCAGCAACCTTCAGCTCCAAGAGACCCAGTACTTC. Translating it yields CASNLQLQETQYF.

This clone was seen a handful of times. This chain connects TRBV28 to TRBJ2-5, with TRBD1 identical over 9 bases. Germline-derived CDR1 and CDR2 are MDHEN and SYDVKM. The CDR3 is 14 amino acids. V lost 5 bases, J lost 5 bases, and 6 bases stayed unmatched. DNA of the CDR3: TGTGCCAGCAGTCGGCGGACAGGGGCGGAGACCCAGTACTTC. This codes for CASSRRTGAETQYF.

The genes are TRBV18 and TRBJ2-3; 9 bases fit TRBD1. In germline, CDR1 is KGHSH, CDR2 LQKENI. This CDR3 has 16 residues. With V trimmed by 6 bases and J by 2 bases, 9 bases remained unmatched. CDR3 in DNA: TGTGCCAGCTCGGCGTCTGGGACAGGGTCCACAGATACGCAGTATTTT. Amino acid sequence: CASSASGTGSTDTQYF.

This clone showed up just a few times. This chain links TRBV28 with TRBJ2-5, with unresolved D. Germline values: CDR1 MDHEN, CDR2 SYDVKM. The CDR3 loop spans 16 amino acids. V lost 5 bases to trimming and J lost 2 bases, with 18 bases between them. CDR3 amino acids: CASSPDFGRRQETQYF. In DNA, the CDR3 is TGTGCCAGCAGTCCCGATTTCGGACGTCGTCAAGAGACCCAGTACTTC. Complete variable domain (other parts from reference TRBV28 and TRBJ2-5): DVKVTQSSRYLVKRTGEKVFLECVQDMDHENMFWYRQDPGLGLRLIYFSYDVKMKEKGDIPEGYSVSREKKERFSLILESASTNQTSMYLCASSPDFGRRQETQYFGPGTRLLVL.

This clone has just a few counts. The V and J genes are TRBV29-1 and TRBJ2-5, with D perhaps matching TRBD1 (5 bases). The V end lost 3 bases, the J end lost 4 bases, and 21 bases lay between the germline ends. Germline V lookup: CDR1 SQVTM, CDR2 ANQGSEA. CDR3 length equals 16 residues. This chain's CDR3 is CSVESPTGRGGETQYF. DNA for the CDR3: TGCAGCGTTGAGAGCCCGACTGGTAGGGGCGGAGAGACCCAGTACTTC.

CDR3 region: CATSLGGLNTEAFF. The CDR3 DNA follows: TGTGCCACCAGCTTGGGAGGTTTAAACACTGAAGCTTTCTTT. The chain joins TRBV15 to TRBJ1-1; no clear D gene. The germline V and J ends were trimmed by 5 bases and 2 bases, with 12 bases remaining between them. CDR3 length: 14 amino acids. The germline V gene has CDR1 LNHNV and CDR2 YYDKDF (reference sequence). The whole variable domain, remainder taken from reference TRBV15 and TRBJ1-1, is DAMVIQNPRYQVTQFGKPVTLSCSQTLNHNVMYWYQQKSSQAPKLLFHYYDKDFNNEADTPDNFQSRRPNTSFCFLDIRSPGLGDTAMYLCATSLGGLNTEAFFGQGTRLTVV.

The chain couples TRBV19 to TRBJ1-5; TRBD1 matches at 10 bases. The CDR3 has 14 amino acids. V lost 5 bases to trimming and J lost 7 bases; unmatched junction nucleotides: 5. Germline assignment: CDR1 LNHDA and CDR2 SQIVND (reference sequence). The CDR3 DNA follows: TGTGCCAGTAGTGAGACAGGGGGCTTCCAGCCCCAGCATTTT. Amino acid sequence: CASSETGGFQPQHF.

The chain has TRBV10-3 and TRBJ1-2, with D hard to call. CDR1 is ENHRY, CDR2 SYGVKD, per germline. This CDR3 has 14 amino acids. V lost 1 base, J lost 8 bases, and 14 bases lay in between. CDR3 in DNA: TGTGCCATCAGTGAGTGGACCGGGTCGGACGGCTACACCTTC. Amino acid sequence: CAISEWTGSDGYTF.

This clone was seen only a few times. The chain employs TRBV30 and TRBJ1-1; the D gene is possibly TRBD1 (5 bases). Trimming left V 2 bases short and J 8 bases short, with 9 bases between. This CDR3 spans 11 amino acids. Germline loops: CDR1 GTSNPN, CDR2 SVGIG (reference sequence). The chain's CDR3 is CAWSLAGEAFF. CDR3 nucleotides: TGTGCCTGGAGTCTGGCAGGGGAAGCTTTCTTT.

This clone has more than one count but fewer than ten. The chain uses TRBV19 and TRBJ2-1, with 10 positions matching TRBD2. The V gene end was trimmed by 1 base and the J gene end by 6 bases; junction bases not matched to a gene: 0. This CDR3 has 14 amino acids. CDR1 is LNHDA, CDR2 SQIVND, per germline (reference sequence). CDR3 protein: CASSIGTSGNEQFF. In DNA form, the CDR3 reads TGTGCCAGTAGTATAGGGACTAGCGGCAATGAGCAGTTCTTC.

The chain joins TRBV18 to TRBJ1-2, with 12 bases matching TRBD1. CDR1 and CDR2 from the germline V gene are KGHSH and LQKENI. There are 14 residues in the CDR3. Losses at the gene ends were 3 bases for V and 7 bases for J; bases not matched to a gene: 3. The CDR3 here is CASSPGQGAAGYTF. As DNA, the CDR3 is TGTGCCAGCTCACCGGGACAGGGGGCGGCTGGCTACACCTTC.

Ten or more counts support this clone. This chain uses TRBV5-1 with TRBJ2-1; tentatively, D is TRBD1 or TRBD2 (5 bases each). The germline V gene encodes CDR1 SGHRS and CDR2 YFSETQ. With 3 bases removed from V and 9 bases from J, the gap between germline ends came to 19 bases. The CDR3 has 15 residues. The CDR3 sequence is CASSSAGTETSEQFF. Here the CDR3 DNA reads TGCGCCAGCAGCTCCGCCGGGACCGAGACATCTGAGCAGTTCTTC.

This chain joins TRBV18 and TRBJ1-4; the match to TRBD1 covers 8 bases. The V gene end was trimmed by 5 bases and the J gene end by 8 bases; junction bases not matched to a gene: 7. Germline lookup yields CDR1 KGHSH and CDR2 LQKENI. CDR3 size: 14 residues. The DNA of the CDR3 is TGTGCCAGCTCAGGACAGGGATACGCGGAAAAACTGTTTTTT. Translating gives CASSGQGYAEKLFF.

V usage is TRBV4-3 and J usage is TRBJ1-1; TRBD1 matches 10 bases. The CDR3 is 18 amino acids. Germline trimming cut 5 bases from V and 0 bases from J; bases unmatched to any gene: 12. CDR1 and CDR2 from the germline V gene are LGHNA and YSLEER. Here the CDR3 reads CASSVKSGTGVMNTEAFF. The CDR3 DNA follows: TGCGCCAGCAGCGTTAAATCCGGGACAGGGGTGATGAACACTGAAGCTTTCTTT.

V is TRBV4-3 and J is TRBJ1-6; the D is unclear. Trimming pared 0 bases from V and 7 bases from J, leaving 7 bases between. Germline V lookup: CDR1 LGHNA, CDR2 YSLEER. The CDR3 consists of 14 residues. The CDR3 sequence is CASSQELRNSPLHF. The CDR3 DNA follows: TGCGCCAGCAGCCAAGAGCTACGGAATTCACCCCTCCACTTT.

This clone was observed a handful of times. The chain links TRBV18 to TRBJ1-1, with 11 bases matching TRBD1. Germline CDR1 reads KGHSH; CDR2 reads LQKENI. The CDR3 is made up of 16 amino acids. V lost 5 bases, J lost 4 bases, and 9 bases stayed unmatched. The CDR3 DNA follows: TGTGCCAGCTCATCCACCGGGACAGGGGGGGCCACTGAAGCTTTCTTT. Translated, it gives CASSSTGTGGATEAFF.

J is TRBJ2-7 and V is TRBV10-3, with 7 bases fitting TRBD1. V shed 7 bases and J 6 bases; nucleotides not matched to a gene: 12. This CDR3 is 14 amino acids long. Germline assignment: CDR1 ENHRY and CDR2 SYGVKD. Here the CDR3 reads CAITPDRDKGEQYF. CDR3 DNA sequence: TGTGCCATCACCCCTGACAGGGACAAAGGCGAGCAGTACTTC.

V usage is TRBV20-1 and J usage is TRBJ2-7; D is unclear. This CDR3 has 11 amino acids. CDR1 is DFQATT and CDR2 is SNEGSKA in the germline V gene (reference sequence). Trimming removed 3 bases from V and 3 bases from J, with 6 bases in between. This CDR3 reads CSASVGYEQYF. In nucleotides, the CDR3 is TGCAGTGCTAGTGTGGGCTACGAGCAGTACTTC.

This clone was counted only a few times. The chain carries TRBV6-1 and TRBJ2-7; 7 bases map to TRBD1. V was pared by 1 base and J by 4 bases, with 4 bases of the junction left unmatched. Germline V gene data show CDR1 as MNHNS and CDR2 as SASEGT. The CDR3 is made up of 14 amino acids. CDR3 coding DNA: TGTGCCAGCAGTGAAGGGACAGGAGTGTACGAGCAGTACTTC. Its protein is CASSEGTGVYEQYF.

This clone was found a few times. V gene TRBV21-1 combines with J gene TRBJ1-4. TRBV21-1 is classified as a pseudogene. CDR3 length: 15 residues. DNA for the CDR3: TGTGCCAGCAGCAAATCCTACCCCCTGCGTGAAAAACTGTTTTTT. Translating it yields CASSKSYPLREKLFF.

This clone was seen only a few times. The chain joins TRBV19 to TRBJ2-7, with 11 bases that match TRBD2. The CDR3 totals 15 residues. The V and J ends lost 4 bases and 4 bases, in that order; junction bases with no gene match: 6. Germline V gene sequence: CDR1 LNHDA, CDR2 SQIVND (reference sequence). CDR3 protein: CASSKGTSGVYEQYF. CDR3 nucleotides: TGTGCCAGTAGTAAAGGGACTAGCGGCGTGTACGAGCAGTACTTC.